A single sample is the source of the 30 T cell receptor beta chains below, sequenced in a study of T cell repertoires in ileal Crohn's disease. Time point of the sample: neoterminal ileum biopsy at postoperative endoscopy, about 6 months after surgery. Method: immunoSEQ multiplex PCR; TCRdb's copy keeps in-frame clones and lacks some. The data show about 15,000 clones, about three quarters seen once. Sequenced: ileal tissue. The receptors come from an adult with Crohn's disease.

The chain links TRBV7-2 to TRBJ2-3; D is perhaps TRBD1 or TRBD2 (6 bases each). V shed 2 bases and J shed 6 bases, with 21 bases lying between them. Germline CDR1 reads SGHTA; CDR2 reads FQGNSA. The CDR3 consists of 17 residues. In DNA form, the CDR3 reads TGTGCCAGCAGCTTAAGGGGGAACGGAGGCGGGGTCGATACGCAGTATTTT. Protein product: CASSLRGNGGGVDTQYF.

This clone turned up a few times. The CDR3 loop is CAGHQEFF. CDR3 DNA sequence: TGTGCCGGACATCAGGAGTTCTTC. The chain combines TRBV27 with TRBJ2-1; TRBD1 is a possible D gene (5 bases). The CDR3 is 8 amino acids. CDR1 is MNHEY, CDR2 SMNVEV, per germline (reference sequence). Trimming removed 11 bases from V and 14 bases from J, with 10 bases in between.

CDR3 amino acids: CASSKDLLRYFF. The DNA of the CDR3 is TGTGCCAGCAGCAAAGACCTCCTTAGATACTTCTTC. The J gene is TRBJ1-2, the V gene TRBV21-1. TRBV21-1 is shown as a pseudogene. The CDR3 is 12 amino acids.

The J gene is TRBJ2-7, the V gene TRBV7-2, with D perhaps being TRBD1 or TRBD2 (5 bases each). The ends were cut back, 5 bases at V and 1 base at J, with 18 bases in the middle. The CDR3 is 16 residues long. The V gene's germline CDR1 is SGHTA and CDR2 FQGNSA. CDR3 sequence (DNA): TGTGCCAGCAGCCCGGACGGGGCAACTCCATCCTACGAGCAGTACTTC. Translating gives CASSPDGATPSYEQYF. The full variable domain, its missing parts supplied by reference TRBV7-2 and TRBJ2-7, is GAGVSQSPSNKVTEKGKDVELRCDPISGHTALYWYRQSLGQGLEFLIYFQGNSAPDKSGLPSDRFSAERTGGSVSTLTIQRTQQEDSAVYLCASSPDGATPSYEQYFGPGTRLTVT.

V and J are TRBV27 and TRBJ2-5; TRBD1 agrees at 11 bases. This CDR3 has 15 residues. The V and J ends lost 4 bases and 6 bases, in that order; junction bases with no gene match: 7. From germline, CDR1 is MNHEY and CDR2 SMNVEV (reference sequence). CDR3 DNA sequence: TGTGCCAGCAGTTGGGACAGGGGGGGTGGAAAGACCCAGTACTTC. Translated, it gives CASSWDRGGGKTQYF.

The J gene is TRBJ2-1, the V gene TRBV4-1; D uncertain. V was clipped by 2 bases and J by 0 bases, with 5 bases between them. The CDR3 spans 14 residues. The germline CDR1 and CDR2 sequences are MGHRA and YSYEKL. Here the CDR3 DNA reads TGCGCCAGCAGCCAACGTGGCTCCTACAATGAGCAGTTCTTC. Translating gives CASSQRGSYNEQFF.

This clone has only a few counts. The rearrangement links TRBV2 to TRBJ2-7, with D unclear. CDR3 length: 12 residues. Germline loops: CDR1 SNHLY, CDR2 FYNNEI. Trimming removed 3 bases at V and 1 base at J, with 4 bases between. In DNA form, the CDR3 reads TGTGCCAGCAGTGATCAGTCCTACGAGCAGTACTTC. It codes for CASSDQSYEQYF.

The chain is built from TRBV5-1 and TRBJ1-6; D gene ambiguous. This CDR3 is built from 17 residues. Germline CDR1 reads SGHRS; CDR2 reads YFSETQ. V gave up 4 bases and J gave up 4 bases, with 18 bases separating them. As DNA, the CDR3 is TGCGCCAGCAGCCGGGCGAGCTGGAGGGAATATAATTCACCCCTCCACTTT. Protein product: CASSRASWREYNSPLHF.

The chain uses TRBV29-1 and TRBJ2-7, with 9 bases that match TRBD1. Germline CDR1 and CDR2: SQVTM and ANQGSEA. The CDR3 has 13 amino acids. Trimming took 3 bases from V and 4 from J; bases not matched to a gene: 4. This chain's CDR3 is CSVEGQGKYEQYF. In DNA form, the CDR3 reads TGCAGCGTTGAGGGACAGGGAAAATACGAGCAGTACTTC.

V gene TRBV19 combines with J gene TRBJ2-3; 7 bases are a match to TRBD2. Germline CDR1 and CDR2: LNHDA and SQIVND (reference sequence). V lost 4 bases and J lost 0; bases outside the gene matches: 7. This CDR3 comprises 16 residues. The DNA for the CDR3 is TGTGCCAGTAGTAACAGTGGGGAGGGAAGCACAGATACGCAGTATTTT. It specifies CASSNSGEGSTDTQYF.

This chain joins TRBV11-2 and TRBJ1-4; maybe TRBD1 (6 bases). The CDR3 loop spans 15 amino acids. V gave up 7 bases and J gave up 4 bases, with 16 bases separating them. Germline CDR1 reads SGHAT; CDR2 reads FQNNGV. CDR3 sequence: CASTLWGRGNEKLFF. CDR3 in DNA: TGTGCCAGCACCCTATGGGGGCGGGGTAATGAAAAACTGTTTTTT.

This clone appeared a single time. The chain recombines TRBV21-1 with TRBJ1-2. TRBV21-1 is deemed a pseudogene. This CDR3 is built from 15 residues. For the CDR3, the DNA is TGTGCCAGCGACATGACCTCCCCGGGCTCGGATGGCTACACCTTC. Translation gives CASDMTSPGSDGYTF.

This chain uses TRBV6-1 with TRBJ1-2; unclear D gene. CDR1 MNHNS and CDR2 SASEGT come from the germline V gene. Between the trimmed V and J ends, which lost 0 bases and 8 bases, there was a span of 10 bases. The CDR3 runs to 13 residues. Here the CDR3 DNA reads TGTGCCAGCAGTGAAGCAAGTACTTGGGGCTACACCTTC. Translated, it gives CASSEASTWGYTF.

The chain couples TRBV19 to TRBJ1-2; D remains unclear. The germline CDR1 and CDR2 sequences are LNHDA and SQIVND (reference sequence). The ends were cut back, 4 bases at V and 0 bases at J, with 6 bases in the middle. The CDR3 length is 13 residues. CDR3 in amino acids: CASSSTPNYGYTF. The CDR3 nucleotides are TGTGCCAGTAGTAGTACCCCTAACTATGGCTACACCTTC.

Of note for this clone: Other nucleotide sequences in the sample specify the same CDR3. The chain carries TRBV6-1 and TRBJ2-7, with 8 positions matching TRBD1. CDR3 length equals 15 residues. CDR1 MNHNS and CDR2 SASEGT come from the germline V gene. Germline trimming cut 3 bases from V and 4 bases from J; bases unmatched to any gene: 8. The CDR3 DNA reads as TGTGCCAGCAGTGAGTTCGGGACAGGAGGATACGAGCAGTACTTC. Protein: CASSEFGTGGYEQYF.

V usage is TRBV4-1 and J usage is TRBJ1-2, with D hard to call. The germline CDR1 and CDR2 sequences are MGHRA and YSYEKL. The CDR3 is 15 residues long. V lost 1 base and J lost 0, with 9 bases in between. CDR3 nucleotides: TGCGCCAGCAGCCAAGGTAACAAGGCTAACTATGGCTACACCTTC. It translates to CASSQGNKANYGYTF.

This rearrangement joins TRBV5-4 to TRBJ2-3; D possibly corresponds to TRBD1 (6 bases). Germline values: CDR1 SGHNT, CDR2 YYREEE (reference sequence). The V and J ends lost 5 bases and 2 bases respectively, with 12 bases between them. This CDR3 has 14 amino acids. CDR3 sequence: CASRRGTDTDTQYF. The DNA for the CDR3 is TGTGCCAGCAGGAGGGGGACCGACACAGATACGCAGTATTTT.

This clone was observed a few times. The rearrangement joins TRBV6-1 to TRBJ1-5; TRBD1 matches 8 bases. This CDR3 is 15 amino acids long. Per the germline V gene, CDR1 is MNHNS and CDR2 is SASEGT. The ends lost 4 bases at V and 6 bases at J; junction bases unmatched: 8. The CDR3 bases are TGTGCCAGCAGTGGGAACAGGGGGGTGGGTCAGCCCCAGCATTTT. This gives the protein CASSGNRGVGQPQHF.

This chain links TRBV4-1 with TRBJ1-4; D gene uncertain. CDR3 length equals 16 residues. Trimming left V 1 base short and J 2 bases short, with 11 bases between. Germline-derived CDR1 and CDR2 are MGHRA and YSYEKL. The CDR3 DNA sequence: TGCGCCAGCAGCCAAGGTGGGCTGGGGACTAATGAAAAACTGTTTTTT. It is translated as CASSQGGLGTNEKLFF.

This clone was seen more than once but under ten times. Other DNA sequences of this sample code for an identical CDR3. The chain recombines TRBV7-9 with TRBJ1-2, with 8 bases matching TRBD1. This CDR3 has 14 residues. The germline gives CDR1 SEHNR, CDR2 FQNEAQ (reference sequence). V lost 3 bases, J lost 6 bases, and 6 bases stayed unmatched. In DNA form, the CDR3 reads TGTGCCAGCAGCTTCGACAGGGGATTGAATGGCTACACCTTC. It is translated as CASSFDRGLNGYTF.

The chain links TRBV11-2 to TRBJ2-1; the match to TRBD1 covers 10 bases. V lost 4 bases and J lost 7; bases outside the gene matches: 10. In germline, CDR1 is SGHAT, CDR2 FQNNGV. The CDR3 contains 16 residues. The CDR3 DNA follows: TGTGCCAGCAGCTCGGGGGACAGGGGTTCATGGAATGAGCAGTTCTTC. Protein product: CASSSGDRGSWNEQFF.

The chain couples TRBV11-3 to TRBJ2-1; no clear D. This CDR3 contains 13 residues. Germline lookup yields CDR1 SGHNT and CDR2 YENEEA. V gave up 5 bases and J gave up 7 bases, with 12 bases separating them. Here the CDR3 DNA reads TGTGCCAGCAGCCCTAGTTTGGGAAATGAGCAGTTCTTC. Translated: CASSPSLGNEQFF.

The gene calls are TRBV28 and TRBJ2-2; 8 bases match TRBD2. In germline, CDR1 is MDHEN, CDR2 SYDVKM. The CDR3 length is 16 residues. The V gene end was trimmed by 2 bases and the J gene end by 5 bases; junction bases not matched to a gene: 7. The CDR3 DNA is TGTGCCAGCAGTTTAGGGCTAGCGGGCGGGACCGGGGAGCTGTTTTTT. This codes for CASSLGLAGGTGELFF.

This clone has more than one count but fewer than ten. J is TRBJ2-2 and V is TRBV19; 9 nucleotides match TRBD2. This CDR3 has 14 amino acids. Germline V gene lookup returns CDR1 LNHDA and CDR2 SQIVND (reference sequence). The V and J ends lost 6 bases and 7 bases, in that order; junction bases with no gene match: 6. CDR3 in amino acids: CASSGGGVRGELFF. CDR3 sequence (DNA): TGTGCCAGTAGCGGCGGGGGGGTGCGCGGGGAGCTGTTTTTT.

This chain joins TRBV29-1 and TRBJ1-2; weak D call: TRBD1 (5 bases). V lost 4 bases and J 2 bases, leaving 8 bases between the germline ends. Per the germline V gene, CDR1 is SQVTM and CDR2 is ANQGSEA. The CDR3 has 12 amino acids. CDR3 in DNA: TGCAGCGTTGTGGGGGGAAACTATGGCTACACCTTC. Amino acids: CSVVGGNYGYTF.

The chain recombines TRBV28 with TRBJ1-6; D is undetermined. V lost 1 base and J lost 8, with 6 bases in between. Germline loops: CDR1 MDHEN, CDR2 SYDVKM. CDR3 length: 13 amino acids. The CDR3 sequence is CASSLSGDSPLHF. DNA for the CDR3: TGTGCCAGCAGTTTATCCGGGGATTCACCCCTCCACTTT.

This chain connects TRBV28 to TRBJ2-1; TRBD2 aligns across 8 bases. CDR1 is MDHEN, CDR2 SYDVKM, per germline. The junction had 11 bases not matched to a gene; V was cut back by 5 bases and J by 5 bases. The CDR3 is made up of 16 amino acids. CDR3 sequence: CASSLTGLVKDNEQFF. The CDR3 nucleotides are TGTGCCAGCAGTCTCACGGGACTAGTGAAAGACAATGAGCAGTTCTTC.

This clone was counted once. The V gene is TRBV5-1, the J gene TRBJ1-4, with D unclear. The ends were cut back, 0 bases at V and 7 bases at J, with 13 bases in the middle. This CDR3 is 15 amino acids long. Looked up from germline, CDR1 is SGHRS and CDR2 is YFSETQ. The CDR3 DNA follows: TGCGCCAGCAGCTTGGACGGGAATAAGGGTGAAAAACTGTTTTTT. It is translated as CASSLDGNKGEKLFF.

This chain joins TRBV5-4 and TRBJ2-5; 7 bases match TRBD2. The CDR3 totals 14 residues. In germline, CDR1 is SGHNT, CDR2 YYREEE (reference sequence). Trimming cost V 3 bases and J 2 bases; bases outside gene matches: 4. The CDR3 region is CASSSTGRQETQYF. In nucleotides, the CDR3 is TGTGCCAGCAGCTCAACCGGGAGGCAAGAGACCCAGTACTTC. Based on the CDR3 plus reference TRBV5-4 and TRBJ2-5, the full variable domain is ETGVTQSPTHLIKTRGQQVTLRCSSQSGHNTVSWYQQALGQGPQFIFQYYREEENGRGNFPPRFSGLQFPNYSSELNVNALELDDSALYLCASSSTGRQETQYFGPGTRLLVL.

The rearrangement links TRBV30 to TRBJ2-5; 9 nucleotides match TRBD2. Unmatched junction bases numbered 0, after V lost 4 bases and J lost 3 bases. There are 12 residues in the CDR3. Germline assignment: CDR1 GTSNPN and CDR2 SVGIG (reference sequence). CDR3: CAWTSGKETQYF. The CDR3 bases are TGTGCCTGGACTAGCGGGAAAGAGACCCAGTACTTC.